Following are 7 T cell receptor beta chains from one sample sequenced in a study of T cell responses to AZD1222 COVID-19 vaccine. This table comes from immunoSEQ multiplex PCR, and its TCRdb copy is limited to in-frame clones, with some not included. The top ten clones hold around a sixth of a sample with over 100,000 clones, about 88% of them seen once. Sequenced here: peripheral blood, sampled on day 0 of AZD1222 vaccination. These receptors were collected from an adult in good health.

There are a few counts of this clone. The chain couples TRBV18 to TRBJ1-4; D remains unclear. The CDR3 has 15 amino acids. Trimming took off 2 bases at V and 0 bases at J, with 7 bases between the two ends. Germline CDR1 reads KGHSH; CDR2 reads LQKENI. CDR3 sequence: CASSPGRATNEKLFF. DNA for the CDR3: TGTGCCAGCTCACCAGGCCGTGCAACTAATGAAAAACTGTTTTTT. Complete variable domain (other parts from reference TRBV18 and TRBJ1-4): NAGVMQNPRHLVRRRGQEARLRCSPMKGHSHVYWYRQLPEEGLKFMVYLQKENIIDESGMPKERFSAEFPKEGPSILRIQQVVRGDSAAYFCASSPGRATNEKLFFGSGTQLSVL.

The V gene is TRBV24-1, the J gene TRBJ2-3; a weak D match, TRBD2 (5 bases). The V and J ends lost 3 bases and 1 base respectively, with 10 bases between them. Germline V gene data show CDR1 as KGHDR and CDR2 as SFDVKD. The CDR3 has 15 residues. The CDR3 loop reads CATSDPPRGTDTQYF. CDR3 bases: TGTGCCACCAGTGATCCCCCGAGGGGCACAGATACGCAGTATTTT.

This chain links TRBV12-5 with TRBJ2-7; TRBD2 is a possible D gene (5 bases). The CDR3 is 15 amino acids. Germline CDR1 reads LGHNT; CDR2 reads FRNRAP. The V and J ends lost 1 base and 3 bases respectively, with 13 bases between them. The CDR3 region has the DNA TGTGCTAGTGGTTTGGGGTTCGGGAAATTCTACGAGCAGTACGTC. It specifies CASGLGFGKFYEQYV.

The CDR3 DNA reads TGCAGCGTTGGGGACAGGGCCACCGGGGAGCTGTTTTTT. Amino acids: CSVGDRATGELFF. This sequence joins TRBV29-1 and TRBJ2-2, with TRBD1 matching over 9 bases. Germline V gives CDR1 SQVTM, CDR2 ANQGSEA. Losses at the gene ends were 4 bases for V and 4 bases for J; bases not matched to a gene: 1. The CDR3 contains 13 residues.

The V gene is TRBV28, the J gene TRBJ2-4; 8 bases map to TRBD1. With V trimmed by 5 bases and J by 7 bases, 7 bases remained unmatched. Germline CDR1 is MDHEN and CDR2 is SYDVKM. This CDR3 region has 14 residues. In DNA, the CDR3 is TGTGCCAGCAGTGTACAGGGGGGTGGGAACATTCAGTACTTC. It codes for CASSVQGGGNIQYF. Full variable domain (missing parts from reference TRBV28 and TRBJ2-4): DVKVTQSSRYLVKRTGEKVFLECVQDMDHENMFWYRQDPGLGLRLIYFSYDVKMKEKGDIPEGYSVSREKKERFSLILESASTNQTSMYLCASSVQGGGNIQYFGAGTRLSVL.

This clone has a single count. The chain carries TRBV6-5 and TRBJ2-2, with a tentative D call TRBD1 (6 bases). Trimming left V 11 bases short and J 2 bases short, with 12 bases between. This CDR3 contains 13 residues. CDR1 and CDR2 from the germline V gene are MNHEY and SVGAGI. CDR3 sequence (DNA): TGTGCCGAAGGCAGGGGAAACACCGGGGAGCTGTTTTTT. Protein: CAEGRGNTGELFF.

This chain's CDR3 is CASSQDAGGGHGELFF. CDR3 DNA: TGTGCCAGCAGCCAAGATGCGGGCGGGGGTCACGGGGAGCTGTTTTTT. The chain has TRBV14 and TRBJ2-2; 7 bases match TRBD2. The V gene's germline CDR1 is SGHDN and CDR2 FVKESK. Trimming cost V 0 bases and J 7 bases; bases outside gene matches: 8. The CDR3 length is 16 residues.